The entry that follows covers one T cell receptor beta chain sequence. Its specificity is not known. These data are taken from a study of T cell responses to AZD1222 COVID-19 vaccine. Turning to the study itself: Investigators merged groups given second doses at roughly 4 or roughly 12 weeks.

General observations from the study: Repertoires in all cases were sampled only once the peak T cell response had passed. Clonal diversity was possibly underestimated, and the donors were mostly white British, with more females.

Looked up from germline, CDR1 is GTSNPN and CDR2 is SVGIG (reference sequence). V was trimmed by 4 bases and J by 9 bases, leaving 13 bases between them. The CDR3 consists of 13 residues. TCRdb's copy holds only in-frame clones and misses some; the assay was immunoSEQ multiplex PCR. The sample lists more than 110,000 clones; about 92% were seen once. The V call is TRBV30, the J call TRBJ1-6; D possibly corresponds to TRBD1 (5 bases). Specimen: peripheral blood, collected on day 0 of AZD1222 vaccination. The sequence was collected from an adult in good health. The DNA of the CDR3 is TGTGCCTGGAATGGGCAGAGGGGTTCACCCCTCCACTTT. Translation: CAWNGQRGSPLHF. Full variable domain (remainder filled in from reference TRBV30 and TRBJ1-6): SQTIHQWPATLVQPVGSPLSLECTVEGTSNPNLYWYRQAAGRGLQLLFYSVGIGQISSEVPQNLSASRPQDRQFILSSKKLLLSDSGFYLCAWNGQRGSPLHFGNGTRLTVT.